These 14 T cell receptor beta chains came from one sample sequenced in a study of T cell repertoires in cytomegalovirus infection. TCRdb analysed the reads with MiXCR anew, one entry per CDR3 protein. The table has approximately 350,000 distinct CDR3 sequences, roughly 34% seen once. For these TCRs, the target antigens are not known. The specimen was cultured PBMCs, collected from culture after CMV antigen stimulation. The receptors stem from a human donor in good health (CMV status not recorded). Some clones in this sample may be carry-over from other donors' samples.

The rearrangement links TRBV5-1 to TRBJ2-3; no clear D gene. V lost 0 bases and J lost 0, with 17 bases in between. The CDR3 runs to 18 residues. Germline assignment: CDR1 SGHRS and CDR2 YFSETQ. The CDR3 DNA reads TGCGCCAGCAGCTTGGATGGGGAACCACCTAGAAGCACAGATACGCAGTATTTT. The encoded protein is CASSLDGEPPRSTDTQYF.

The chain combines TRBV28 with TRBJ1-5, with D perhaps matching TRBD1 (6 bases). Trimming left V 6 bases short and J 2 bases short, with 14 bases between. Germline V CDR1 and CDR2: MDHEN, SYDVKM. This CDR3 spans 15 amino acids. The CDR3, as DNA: TGTGCCAGCAGGCCTCAGGGGCTAGGCAATCAGCCCCAGCATTTT. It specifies CASRPQGLGNQPQHF.

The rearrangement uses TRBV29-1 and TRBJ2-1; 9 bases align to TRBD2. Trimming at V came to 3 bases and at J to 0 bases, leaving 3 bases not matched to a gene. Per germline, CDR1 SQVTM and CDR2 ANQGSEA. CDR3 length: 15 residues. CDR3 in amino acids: CSVDSSGISYNEQFF. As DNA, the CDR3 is TGCAGCGTTGATTCTAGCGGGATCTCCTACAATGAGCAGTTCTTC.

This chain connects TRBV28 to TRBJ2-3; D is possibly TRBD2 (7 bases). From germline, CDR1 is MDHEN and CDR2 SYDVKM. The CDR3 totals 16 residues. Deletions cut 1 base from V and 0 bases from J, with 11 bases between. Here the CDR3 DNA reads TGTGCCAGCAGTTTATCCGGGGGGCAGAGCACAGATACGCAGTATTTT. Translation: CASSLSGGQSTDTQYF.

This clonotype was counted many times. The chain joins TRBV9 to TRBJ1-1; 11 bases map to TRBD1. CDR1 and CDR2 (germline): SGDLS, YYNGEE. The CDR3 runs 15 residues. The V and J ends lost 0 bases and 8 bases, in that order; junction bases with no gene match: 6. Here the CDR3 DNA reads TGTGCCAGCAGCGTAGTAGGGACAGGGGGGTCGGAAGCTTTCTTT. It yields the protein CASSVVGTGGSEAFF.

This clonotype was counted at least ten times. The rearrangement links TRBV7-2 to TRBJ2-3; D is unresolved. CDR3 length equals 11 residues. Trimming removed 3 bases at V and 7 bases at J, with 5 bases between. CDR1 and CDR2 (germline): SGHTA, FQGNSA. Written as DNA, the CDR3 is TGTGCCAGCAGCTTGCAGAATACGCAGTATTTT. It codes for CASSLQNTQYF.

CDR3 region: CASSASGSPGGEQFF. The CDR3, as DNA: TGTGCCAGCAGCGCTAGCGGGAGCCCGGGGGGTGAGCAGTTCTTC. The chain has TRBV7-2 and TRBJ2-1; 10 nucleotides align to TRBD2. This CDR3 has 15 residues. Germline CDR1 is SGHTA and CDR2 is FQGNSA. Trimming at V came to 5 bases and at J to 9 bases, leaving 10 bases not matched to a gene. The full variable domain, its missing parts supplied by reference TRBV7-2 and TRBJ2-1, is GAGVSQSPSNKVTEKGKDVELRCDPISGHTALYWYRQSLGQGLEFLIYFQGNSAPDKSGLPSDRFSAERTGGSVSTLTIQRTQQEDSAVYLCASSASGSPGGEQFFGPGTRLTVL.

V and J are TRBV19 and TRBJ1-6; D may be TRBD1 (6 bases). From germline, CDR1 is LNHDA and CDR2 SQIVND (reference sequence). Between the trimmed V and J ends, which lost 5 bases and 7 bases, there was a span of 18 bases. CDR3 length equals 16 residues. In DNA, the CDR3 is TGTGCCAGTAGTCAACCCCATGGACAGCAGAATTCACCCCTCCACTTT. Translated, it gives CASSQPHGQQNSPLHF.

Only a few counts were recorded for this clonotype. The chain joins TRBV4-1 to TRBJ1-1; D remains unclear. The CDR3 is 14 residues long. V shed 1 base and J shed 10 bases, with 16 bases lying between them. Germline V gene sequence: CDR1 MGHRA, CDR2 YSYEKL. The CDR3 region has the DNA TGCGCCAGCAGCCAAGGGGCCCAGAGGCGTTCAGCTTTCTTT. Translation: CASSQGAQRRSAFF.

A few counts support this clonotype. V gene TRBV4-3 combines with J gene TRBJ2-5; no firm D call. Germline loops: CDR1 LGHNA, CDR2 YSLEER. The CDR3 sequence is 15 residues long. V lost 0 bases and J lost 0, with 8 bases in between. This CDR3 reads CASSQDWRNQETQYF. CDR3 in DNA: TGCGCCAGCAGCCAAGATTGGCGGAACCAAGAGACCCAGTACTTC.

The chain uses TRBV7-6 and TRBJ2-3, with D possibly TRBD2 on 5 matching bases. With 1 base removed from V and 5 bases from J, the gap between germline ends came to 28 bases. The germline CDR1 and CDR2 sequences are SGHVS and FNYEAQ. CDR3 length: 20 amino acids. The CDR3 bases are TGTGCCAGCAGCTTAGGACGGGGATTTCGGGCTACATATGGTAGAGATACGCAGTATTTT. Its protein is CASSLGRGFRATYGRDTQYF.

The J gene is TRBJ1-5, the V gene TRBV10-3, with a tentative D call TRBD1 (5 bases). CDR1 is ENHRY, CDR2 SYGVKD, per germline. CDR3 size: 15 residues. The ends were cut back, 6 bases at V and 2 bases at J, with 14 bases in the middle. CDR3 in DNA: TGTGCCATCAGCGGAGGACTGGGGGGCAATCAGCCCCAGCATTTT. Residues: CAISGGLGGNQPQHF.

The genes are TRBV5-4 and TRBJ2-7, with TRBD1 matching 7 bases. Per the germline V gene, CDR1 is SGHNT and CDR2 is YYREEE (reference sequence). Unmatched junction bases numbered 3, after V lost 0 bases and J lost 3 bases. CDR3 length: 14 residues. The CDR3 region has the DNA TGTGCCAGCAGCTTGGAGGGACAGAGCTACGAGCAGTACGTC. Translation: CASSLEGQSYEQYV.

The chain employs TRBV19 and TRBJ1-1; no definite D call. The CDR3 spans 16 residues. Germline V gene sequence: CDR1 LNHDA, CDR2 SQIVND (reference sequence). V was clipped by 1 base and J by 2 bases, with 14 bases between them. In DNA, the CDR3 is TGTGCCAGTAGTATAGTGAGCGCCTTCGGAAACACTGAAGCTTTCTTT. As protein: CASSIVSAFGNTEAFF. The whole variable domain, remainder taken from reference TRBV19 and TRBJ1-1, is DGGITQSPKYLFRKEGQNVTLSCEQNLNHDAMYWYRQDPGQGLRLIYYSQIVNDFQKGDIAEGYSVSREKKESFPLTVTSAQKNPTAFYLCASSIVSAFGNTEAFFGQGTRLTVV.